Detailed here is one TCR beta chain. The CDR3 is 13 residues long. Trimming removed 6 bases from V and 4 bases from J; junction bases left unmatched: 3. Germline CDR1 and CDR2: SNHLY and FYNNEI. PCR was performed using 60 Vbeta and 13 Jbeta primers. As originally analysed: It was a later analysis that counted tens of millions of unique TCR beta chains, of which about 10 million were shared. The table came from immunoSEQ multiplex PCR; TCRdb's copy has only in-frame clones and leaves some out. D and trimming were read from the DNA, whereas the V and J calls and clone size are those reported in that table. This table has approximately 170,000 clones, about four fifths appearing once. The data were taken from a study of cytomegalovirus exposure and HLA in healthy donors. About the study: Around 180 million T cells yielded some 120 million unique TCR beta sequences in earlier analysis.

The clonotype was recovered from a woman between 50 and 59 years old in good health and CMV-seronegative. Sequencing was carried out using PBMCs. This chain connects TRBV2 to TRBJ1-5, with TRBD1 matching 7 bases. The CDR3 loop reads CASRDRVNQPQHF. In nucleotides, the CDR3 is TGTGCCAGCAGAGACAGGGTTAATCAGCCCCAGCATTTT.